A selection of T cell receptor beta chains follows, all from one sample in a study of identical twins. TCRdb reprocessed the 5' RACE reads via MiXCR and lists one record per CDR3 protein. The table lists 1,800,000 or so distinct CDR3 sequences, more than 30% of them singletons, with about 0.27% in the top ten. The sequencing sample was made of cord blood. Receptor source: a newborn girl in good health. Each CDR3 is given with its conserved first and last residue. A D gene is named only where the DNA matches it firmly. Expanded clones are given a class, and other clones once, few, many or no size at all.

cdr3_aa: CATRPGTSDTDTQYF; cdr3_nt: TGTGCCACCAGACCCGGGACTAGCGACACAGATACGCAGTATTTT; clone_size: .; v_call: TRBV24-1; d_call: TRBD2; j_call: TRBJ2-3
cdr3_aa: CASSLKGVPYNEQFF; cdr3_nt: TGTGCCAGCAGTTTAAAGGGGGTACCCTACAATGAGCAGTTCTTC; clone_size: few; v_call: TRBV27; d_call: .; j_call: TRBJ2-1
cdr3_aa: CSAVDRANYGYTF; cdr3_nt: TGCAGTGCTGTGGACAGGGCAAACTATGGCTACACCTTC; clone_size: .; v_call: TRBV20-1; d_call: TRBD1; j_call: TRBJ1-2
cdr3_aa: CASSMFGRPGNTF; cdr3_nt: TGTGCCAGTAGTATGTTTGGCAGACCTGGGAACACCTTC; clone_size: few; v_call: TRBV19; d_call: .; j_call: TRBJ1-2
cdr3_aa: CSARVRTNTGELFF; cdr3_nt: TGCAGTGCTAGAGTTAGAACGAACACCGGGGAGCTGTTTTTT; clone_size: few; v_call: TRBV20-1; d_call: .; j_call: TRBJ2-2
cdr3_aa: CAISETSGDSYNEQSF; cdr3_nt: TGTGCCATCAGTGAGACTAGCGGGGACTCCTACAATGAGCAGTCCTTC; clone_size: .; v_call: TRBV10-3; d_call: TRBD2; j_call: TRBJ2-1
cdr3_aa: CASSPGQGGYVNTEAFF; cdr3_nt: TGTGCCAGCAGCCCCGGACAGGGGGGGTACGTGAACACTGAAGCTTTCTTT; clone_size: .; v_call: TRBV11-2; d_call: TRBD1; j_call: TRBJ1-1
cdr3_aa: CSADRTDPYEQYF; cdr3_nt: TGCAGCGCTGACAGGACGGACCCCTACGAGCAGTACTTC; clone_size: many; v_call: TRBV29-1; d_call: .; j_call: TRBJ2-7
cdr3_aa: CASSFQFGYTF; cdr3_nt: TGTGCCAGCAGTTTTCAGTTTGGCTACACCTTC; clone_size: .; v_call: TRBV28; d_call: .; j_call: TRBJ1-2
cdr3_aa: CASSLGRRQGLYGYTF; cdr3_nt: TGTGCCAGCAGCTTGGGACGTCGACAGGGCCTCTATGGCTACACCTTC; clone_size: few; v_call: TRBV5-5; d_call: TRBD1; j_call: TRBJ1-2
cdr3_aa: CASSLAGGRQPQHF; cdr3_nt: TGCGCCAGCAGCTTGGCAGGGGGCCGACAGCCCCAGCATTTT; clone_size: .; v_call: TRBV5-1; d_call: TRBD1; j_call: TRBJ1-5
cdr3_aa: CASRISGVTDTQYF; cdr3_nt: TGTGCCAGCAGGATTAGCGGGGTCACAGATACGCAGTATTTT; clone_size: few; v_call: TRBV6-2/TRBV6-3; d_call: TRBD2; j_call: TRBJ2-3
cdr3_aa: CASSPWSSNSPLHF; cdr3_nt: TGTGCCAGCAGCCCCTGGAGCTCCAATTCACCCCTCCACTTT; clone_size: .; v_call: TRBV6-6; d_call: .; j_call: TRBJ1-6
cdr3_aa: CASRDRGRYTDTQYF; cdr3_nt: TGTGCCAGCAGGGACAGGGGGCGGTATACAGATACGCAGTATTTT; clone_size: .; v_call: TRBV13; d_call: TRBD1; j_call: TRBJ2-3
cdr3_aa: CASSLDHPGDTQYF; cdr3_nt: TGTGCCAGCAGTTTAGATCATCCCGGAGATACGCAGTATTTT; clone_size: .; v_call: TRBV12-3/TRBV12-4; d_call: .; j_call: TRBJ2-3
cdr3_aa: CSAEQALNTEAFF; cdr3_nt: TGCAGTGCGGAACAGGCGTTGAACACTGAAGCTTTCTTT; clone_size: few; v_call: TRBV20-1; d_call: .; j_call: TRBJ1-1
cdr3_aa: CSATAGNQPQHF; cdr3_nt: TGCAGTGCTACCGCGGGCAATCAGCCCCAGCATTTT; clone_size: .; v_call: TRBV20-1; d_call: .; j_call: TRBJ1-5
cdr3_aa: CASRTTGANYGYTF; cdr3_nt: TGTGCCAGCAGGACCACAGGCGCTAACTATGGCTACACCTTC; clone_size: few; v_call: TRBV12-3/TRBV12-4; d_call: .; j_call: TRBJ1-2
cdr3_aa: CTSSSTGVDNYGYTF; cdr3_nt: TGTACCAGCAGTTCGACAGGGGTTGATAACTATGGCTACACCTTC; clone_size: .; v_call: TRBV28; d_call: TRBD1; j_call: TRBJ1-2
cdr3_aa: CASSSSVNEQFF; cdr3_nt: TGTGCCAGCAGTTCTAGCGTAAATGAGCAGTTCTTC; clone_size: .; v_call: TRBV12-3/TRBV12-4; d_call: .; j_call: TRBJ2-1
cdr3_aa: CASSLVWGGPQETQYF; cdr3_nt: TGTGCCAGCAGCTTAGTGTGGGGGGGGCCGCAAGAGACCCAGTACTTC; clone_size: .; v_call: TRBV7-9; d_call: .; j_call: TRBJ2-5
cdr3_aa: CASSQEWDGATYNEQFF; cdr3_nt: TGTGCCAGCAGCCAAGAATGGGACGGGGCCACCTACAATGAGCAGTTCTTC; clone_size: few; v_call: TRBV4-2; d_call: .; j_call: TRBJ2-1
cdr3_aa: CASSLTGTQPQHF; cdr3_nt: TGCGCCAGCAGCTTAACAGGTACGCAGCCCCAGCATTTT; clone_size: many; v_call: TRBV5-1; d_call: .; j_call: TRBJ1-5
cdr3_aa: CASSAIQEQEQFF; cdr3_nt: TGTGCCAGCAGTGCCATACAGGAGCAGGAGCAGTTCTTC; clone_size: .; v_call: TRBV6-5; d_call: .; j_call: TRBJ2-1
cdr3_aa: CASSQKPGLQRNEQFF; cdr3_nt: TGTGCCAGCAGTCAAAAACCCGGACTACAGCGGAATGAGCAGTTCTTC; clone_size: many; v_call: TRBV7-9; d_call: .; j_call: TRBJ2-1
cdr3_aa: CASSSSTGSTDTQYF; cdr3_nt: TGTGCCAGCAGCTCCTCGACAGGTAGCACAGATACGCAGTATTTT; clone_size: .; v_call: TRBV6-1; d_call: .; j_call: TRBJ2-3
cdr3_aa: CSVGTDTQYF; cdr3_nt: TGCAGCGTTGGCACAGATACGCAGTATTTT; clone_size: many; v_call: TRBV29-1; d_call: .; j_call: TRBJ2-3
cdr3_aa: CASSLLLAGLYEQYF; cdr3_nt: TGTGCCAGCAGTCTATTGCTAGCGGGCCTCTACGAGCAGTACTTC; clone_size: few; v_call: TRBV27; d_call: TRBD2; j_call: TRBJ2-7
cdr3_aa: CSASSGGRGTDTQYF; cdr3_nt: TGCAGTGCTAGCTCCGGGGGCAGGGGCACAGATACGCAGTATTTT; clone_size: .; v_call: TRBV20-1; d_call: .; j_call: TRBJ2-3
cdr3_aa: CASTESGLTYNEQFF; cdr3_nt: TGTGCCAGCACCGAATCGGGACTAACCTACAATGAGCAGTTCTTC; clone_size: few; v_call: TRBV6-2/TRBV6-3; d_call: TRBD2; j_call: TRBJ2-1
cdr3_aa: CSARVPTSGGYNEQFF; cdr3_nt: TGCAGTGCTAGAGTCCCAACTAGCGGGGGGTACAATGAGCAGTTCTTC; clone_size: .; v_call: TRBV20-1; d_call: TRBD2; j_call: TRBJ2-1